What follows are 31 T cell receptor beta chains derived from one specimen sequenced in a study of graft-versus-host responses after intestinal transplantation. TCRdb's table, derived via immunoSEQ multiplex PCR, lists solely in-frame clones and lacks some. Among roughly 14,000 clones listed, more than 70% were seen once. Sample: bone marrow, taken approximately 120 days after intestinal transplantation. The receptors stem from a human patient who received an intestinal transplant, so some T cells may come from the graft donor.

This clone has only a few counts. V gene TRBV15 combines with J gene TRBJ1-5; D not certain. Germline assignment: CDR1 LNHNV and CDR2 YYDKDF (reference sequence). This CDR3 region has 13 residues. V was trimmed by 2 bases and J by 7 bases, leaving 9 bases between them. The CDR3 nucleotides are TGTGCCACCAGCAGAATGTTAGGACAGCCCCAGCATTTT. As protein: CATSRMLGQPQHF.

The genes are TRBV6-6 and TRBJ2-1; D is undetermined. Germline V gene data show CDR1 as MNHNY and CDR2 as SVGAGI (reference sequence). V was shortened by 0 bases and J by 10 bases, with 7 bases between the two germline ends. The CDR3 sequence is 12 residues long. The CDR3 DNA reads TGTGCCAGCAGTTACTCTGGGGAAGAGCAGTTCTTC. Its translation is CASSYSGEEQFF.

The table lists this clone with a few counts. The junction departs from germline at one end; a sequencing error may be responsible. This chain joins TRBV10-2 and TRBJ2-2; 8 nucleotides agree with TRBD1. CDR3 length: 14 residues. Germline lookup yields CDR1 WSHSY and CDR2 SAAADI. CDR3 amino acids: CASSTGGNAGELFF. CDR3 in DNA: TGCGCCAGCTCAACAGGGGGGAACGCCGGGGAGCTGTTTTTT.

This clone is judged medium-sized. V gene TRBV6-6 combines with J gene TRBJ1-5; 7 nucleotides match TRBD1. Unmatched junction bases numbered 5, after V lost 4 bases and J lost 5 bases. The germline gives CDR1 MNHNY, CDR2 SVGAGI (reference sequence). The CDR3 has 14 residues. Here the CDR3 reads CASSSQGGDQPQHF. The CDR3 DNA reads TGTGCCAGCAGTTCCCAGGGGGGGGATCAGCCCCAGCATTTT.

V is TRBV28 and J is TRBJ1-4; no definite D call. CDR3 size: 17 residues. Looked up from germline, CDR1 is MDHEN and CDR2 is SYDVKM. V lost 7 bases to trimming and J lost 8 bases, with 26 bases between them. Here the CDR3 reads CASTGRGSGIIGEKLFF. For the CDR3, the DNA is TGTGCCAGCACCGGCCGAGGAAGCGGAATTATAGGCGAAAAACTGTTTTTT.

V is TRBV27 and J is TRBJ2-7; TRBD1 might be the D (6 bases). The V end was cut by 2 bases, the J end by 0 bases, with 11 bases between. The CDR3 runs 15 residues. Per the germline V gene, CDR1 is MNHEY and CDR2 is SMNVEV (reference sequence). CDR3 sequence (DNA): TGTGCCAGCAGTTTAGGACAGTCTTTCTCCTACGAGCAGTACTTC. This codes for CASSLGQSFSYEQYF.

This clone was picked up a small number of times. The V and J genes are TRBV7-7 and TRBJ2-7, with D perhaps matching TRBD2 (7 bases). Trimming took off 5 bases at V and 7 bases at J, with 33 bases between the two ends. Germline V gene lookup returns CDR1 SSHAT and CDR2 FNYEAQ (reference sequence). There are 19 residues in the CDR3. CDR3 nucleotide sequence: TGTGCCAGCAGCCCCTATTCTGGGGGTAGCGGGCCCCGGGACAATGAGCAGTACTTC. This sequence encodes CASSPYSGGSGPRDNEQYF.

The rearrangement joins TRBV9 to TRBJ2-1; 13 nucleotides match TRBD2. The germline V gene has CDR1 SGDLS and CDR2 YYNGEE. V lost 4 bases, J lost 13 bases, and 5 bases stayed unmatched. The CDR3 has 13 residues. CDR3 sequence (DNA): TGTGCCAGCAGCCCCCGACTAGCGGGAGGCCAGTTCTTC. Translation: CASSPRLAGGQFF.

The rearrangement links TRBV7-7 to TRBJ2-1; perhaps D is TRBD1 or TRBD2 (6 bases each). CDR3 length: 12 residues. In germline, CDR1 is SSHAT, CDR2 FNYEAQ (reference sequence). V lost 4 bases and J lost 9, with 10 bases in between. The CDR3 here is CASSSSGAEQFF. The CDR3 coding sequence is TGTGCCAGCAGCTCATCGGGGGCTGAGCAGTTCTTC.

This clone was observed once. The rearrangement links TRBV5-5 to TRBJ1-4; 10 nucleotides match TRBD1. Germline assignment: CDR1 SGHKS and CDR2 YYEKEE (reference sequence). V lost 4 bases and J lost 2; bases outside the gene matches: 11. This CDR3 is built from 18 residues. CDR3 in amino acids: CASSETGGALSTNEKLFF. CDR3 sequence (DNA): TGTGCCAGCAGCGAGACAGGGGGCGCGTTATCGACTAATGAAAAACTGTTTTTT.

This clone has only one observation. The chain carries TRBV19 and TRBJ1-5; D not certain. V lost 6 bases and J lost 2, with 14 bases in between. The CDR3 spans 15 residues. Per the germline V gene, CDR1 is LNHDA and CDR2 is SQIVND (reference sequence). The CDR3 DNA reads TGTGCCAGTAGAGTGAACCCACGAGGCAATCAGCCCCAGCATTTT. Residues: CASRVNPRGNQPQHF.

V is TRBV9 and J is TRBJ2-2; 9 positions agree with TRBD2. J gave up 0 bases and V 2 bases, and 11 bases lay outside the gene matches. The CDR3 covers 19 residues. The germline V gene has CDR1 SGDLS and CDR2 YYNGEE. The CDR3: CASSVNGGRAPTNTGELFF. CDR3 coding DNA: TGTGCCAGCAGCGTTAATGGCGGGAGGGCCCCAACGAACACCGGGGAGCTGTTTTTT. The variable domain in full, with the rest retrieved from reference TRBV9 and TRBJ2-2, is DSGVTQTPKHLITATGQRVTLRCSPRSGDLSVYWYQQSLDQGLQFLIQYYNGEERAKGNILERFSAQQFPDLHSELNLSSLELGDSALYFCASSVNGGRAPTNTGELFFGEGSRLTVL.

This clone was observed once. The chain recombines TRBV6-5 with TRBJ2-1; D tentatively reads TRBD1 or TRBD2 (5 bases each). V was trimmed by 6 bases and J by 12 bases, leaving 12 bases between them. The germline V gene has CDR1 MNHEY and CDR2 SVGAGI. This CDR3 spans 11 amino acids. This CDR3 reads CASSDGAWQFF. The CDR3 DNA follows: TGTGCCAGCAGCGACGGGGCCTGGCAGTTCTTC.

This clone was counted a single time. V and J are TRBV18 and TRBJ1-2; TRBD1 aligns across 7 bases. Germline trimming cut 6 bases from V and 12 bases from J; bases unmatched to any gene: 19. The CDR3 is 15 amino acids. Germline V lookup: CDR1 KGHSH, CDR2 LQKENI. The CDR3 here is CASSRQGDFPGRNTF. The CDR3 nucleotides are TGTGCCAGCTCCCGTCAGGGGGACTTTCCTGGGAGAAACACCTTC.

The chain joins TRBV28 to TRBJ2-7; 10 nucleotides align to TRBD1. Germline loops: CDR1 MDHEN, CDR2 SYDVKM. The V segment lost 5 bases and the J segment 7 bases; nucleotides outside the gene matches: 5. The CDR3 is 13 residues long. This CDR3 reads CASSRQGAREQYF. The CDR3 DNA sequence: TGTGCCAGCAGTCGACAGGGGGCGCGTGAGCAGTACTTC.

The genes are TRBV27 and TRBJ2-1; TRBD1 might be the D (6 bases). The CDR3 spans 12 residues. With 6 bases removed from V and 12 bases from J, the gap between germline ends came to 15 bases. CDR1 is MNHEY, CDR2 SMNVEV, per germline (reference sequence). The CDR3 sequence: CASSPDRLGQFF. In DNA form, the CDR3 reads TGTGCCAGCAGCCCGGACAGATTAGGGCAGTTCTTC.

The genes are TRBV5-5 and TRBJ2-4; 9 nucleotides agree with TRBD1. Trimming removed 4 bases from V and 8 bases from J; junction bases left unmatched: 10. Germline V gene lookup returns CDR1 SGHKS and CDR2 YYEKEE (reference sequence). The CDR3 length is 15 residues. CDR3 bases: TGTGCCAGCAGCCCCCGGACAGGGGCAGTGGACATTCAGTACTTC. Amino acids: CASSPRTGAVDIQYF.

This clone counts as medium-sized (0.01 to 0.1%). The sample holds other DNA sequences that translate to the same CDR3. CDR3 DNA sequence: TGTGCCAGCAGTTTATACAATGAGCAGTTCTTC. The encoded protein is CASSLYNEQFF. V gene TRBV27 combines with J gene TRBJ2-1; no reliable D call. CDR1 is MNHEY and CDR2 is SMNVEV in the germline V gene (reference sequence). This CDR3 is 11 amino acids long. V was clipped by 1 base and J by 5 bases, with 0 bases between them.

The V gene is TRBV12-5, the J gene TRBJ2-1; TRBD2 agrees at 9 bases. The CDR3 sequence is 15 residues long. V lost 9 bases, J lost 2 bases, and 8 bases stayed unmatched. CDR1 and CDR2 from the germline V gene are LGHNT and FRNRAP. CDR3 residues: CASGTGLATYNEQFF. The CDR3 DNA follows: TGTGCTAGCGGGACTGGACTAGCGACCTACAATGAGCAGTTCTTC.

J is TRBJ2-7 and V is TRBV29-1; TRBD1 is a possible D gene (5 bases). V lost 3 bases and J 7 bases, leaving 13 bases between the germline ends. The CDR3 is 12 amino acids. Looked up from germline, CDR1 is SQVTM and CDR2 is ANQGSEA. CDR3 sequence reads: CSVEGQGREQYF. CDR3 sequence (DNA): TGCAGCGTTGAGGGGCAGGGAAGGGAGCAGTACTTC.

The chain uses TRBV5-6 and TRBJ1-1; D gene ambiguous. The CDR3 totals 15 residues. Germline V lookup: CDR1 SGHDT, CDR2 YYEEEE. V was cut by 4 bases and J by 3 bases, with 16 bases left in between. The CDR3 region has the DNA TGTGCCAGCAGCCCGATTGGGGTGGGGTACACTGAAGCTTTCTTT. As protein: CASSPIGVGYTEAFF.

This chain connects TRBV9 to TRBJ2-7, with 7 bases fitting TRBD2. V shed 0 bases, J shed 3 bases, and the junction held 3 bases outside the gene matches. The germline gives CDR1 SGDLS, CDR2 YYNGEE. This CDR3 comprises 14 residues. CDR3 bases: TGTGCCAGCAGCGTAGGGGGAGGGGACTACGAGCAGTACTTC. Translating gives CASSVGGGDYEQYF.

The rearrangement links TRBV28 to TRBJ2-7; 7 bases match TRBD2. The germline gives CDR1 MDHEN, CDR2 SYDVKM. Trimming took 6 bases from V and 0 from J; bases not matched to a gene: 8. There are 15 residues in the CDR3. The CDR3 protein is CASRSSSGISYEQYF. DNA for the CDR3: TGTGCCAGCAGGTCTTCTAGCGGTATCTCCTACGAGCAGTACTTC.

The chain employs TRBV11-2 and TRBJ2-7; TRBD2 agrees at 7 bases. The germline V gene has CDR1 SGHAT and CDR2 FQNNGV. The CDR3 is 15 residues long. After removal of 4 bases from V and 3 bases from J, the junction contained 9 bases not matched to a gene. As DNA, the CDR3 is TGTGCCAGCAGCTCCGAAGCGGGATGGAACTACGAGCAGTACTTC. This translates into CASSSEAGWNYEQYF.

The chain couples TRBV6-5 to TRBJ2-7; TRBD2 matches 12 bases. V was clipped by 5 bases and J by 4 bases; unmatched bases: 6. The CDR3 sequence is 15 residues long. The germline CDR1 and CDR2 sequences are MNHEY and SVGAGI. The CDR3 loop is CASSRGLAGPYEQYF. CDR3 DNA sequence: TGTGCCAGCAGTCGTGGACTAGCGGGACCTTACGAGCAGTACTTC.

The genes are TRBV9 and TRBJ2-1, with 9 bases fitting TRBD2. The CDR3 is 16 residues long. The V gene end was trimmed by 0 bases and the J gene end by 3 bases; junction bases not matched to a gene: 4. Germline V gives CDR1 SGDLS, CDR2 YYNGEE. Here the CDR3 reads CASSVVAGVFYNEQFF. In DNA, the CDR3 is TGTGCCAGCAGCGTAGTAGCGGGAGTATTCTACAATGAGCAGTTCTTC.

This clone appeared a single time. The J gene is TRBJ2-2, the V gene TRBV19, with 7 bases fitting TRBD2. This CDR3 comprises 13 residues. V dropped 6 bases and J dropped 5; count of bases not matched to a gene: 3. Germline-derived CDR1 and CDR2 are LNHDA and SQIVND (reference sequence). The chain's CDR3 is CASSLSGTGELFF. In DNA, the CDR3 is TGTGCCAGTAGCCTTAGCGGGACCGGGGAGCTGTTTTTT.

This clone was seen more than once but under ten times. This chain joins TRBV5-5 and TRBJ2-1; 9 bases align to TRBD1. Germline CDR1 SGHKS, CDR2 YYEKEE (reference sequence). The CDR3 extends over 15 amino acids. V was pared by 2 bases and J by 5 bases, with 5 bases of the junction left unmatched. This CDR3 is CASSFTGQGNNEQFF. The CDR3 bases are TGTGCCAGCAGCTTCACGGGACAGGGTAACAATGAGCAGTTCTTC.

This chain uses TRBV6-6 with TRBJ2-1; D remains unclear. The ends were cut back, 4 bases at V and 7 bases at J, with 8 bases in the middle. This CDR3 is built from 12 residues. Per the germline V gene, CDR1 is MNHNY and CDR2 is SVGAGI (reference sequence). CDR3 protein: CASSFPKNEQFF. The CDR3 DNA sequence: TGTGCCAGCAGTTTCCCAAAGAATGAGCAGTTCTTC.

The chain combines TRBV6-6 with TRBJ2-7; weak D call: TRBD1 (6 bases). V gave up 6 bases and J gave up 5 bases, with 14 bases separating them. Germline V gene lookup returns CDR1 MNHNY and CDR2 SVGAGI (reference sequence). This CDR3 region has 13 residues. This chain's CDR3 is CASRQGIIHEQYF. The CDR3 DNA follows: TGTGCCAGCAGACAGGGAATTATCCACGAGCAGTACTTC.

This chain connects TRBV9 to TRBJ2-6; 7 bases line up with TRBD2. CDR3 length: 18 residues. V dropped 1 base and J dropped 0; count of bases not matched to a gene: 7. Germline assignment: CDR1 SGDLS and CDR2 YYNGEE. In DNA, the CDR3 is TGTGCCAGCAGCGTATTTACGGGAGGTCCCTCTGGGGCCAACGTCCTGACTTTC. Encoded protein: CASSVFTGGPSGANVLTF. Full variable domain (rest looked up from reference TRBV9 and TRBJ2-6): DSGVTQTPKHLITATGQRVTLRCSPRSGDLSVYWYQQSLDQGLQFLIQYYNGEERAKGNILERFSAQQFPDLHSELNLSSLELGDSALYFCASSVFTGGPSGANVLTFGAGSRLTVL.